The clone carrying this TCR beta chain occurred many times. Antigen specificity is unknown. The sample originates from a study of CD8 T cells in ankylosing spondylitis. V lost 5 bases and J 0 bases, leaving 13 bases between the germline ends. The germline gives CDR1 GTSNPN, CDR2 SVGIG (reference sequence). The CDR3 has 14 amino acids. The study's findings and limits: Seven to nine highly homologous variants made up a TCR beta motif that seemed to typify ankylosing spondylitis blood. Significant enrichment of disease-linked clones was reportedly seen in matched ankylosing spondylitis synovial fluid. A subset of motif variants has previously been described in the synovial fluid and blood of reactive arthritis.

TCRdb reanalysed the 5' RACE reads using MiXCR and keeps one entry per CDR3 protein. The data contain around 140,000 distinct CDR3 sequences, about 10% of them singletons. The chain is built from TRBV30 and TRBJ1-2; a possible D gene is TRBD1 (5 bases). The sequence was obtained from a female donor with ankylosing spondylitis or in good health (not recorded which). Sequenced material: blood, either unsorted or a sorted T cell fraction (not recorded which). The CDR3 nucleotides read TGTGCCTGGGCTACAGGCGTCTCTAACTATGGCTACACCTTC. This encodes CAWATGVSNYGYTF.